Listed below are T cell receptor beta chains from one sample, sequenced in a study of cytomegalovirus exposure and HLA in healthy donors. TCRdb's table, derived via immunoSEQ multiplex PCR, lists solely in-frame clones and lacks some. Of about 130,000 clones listed, roughly 80% are singletons. Material: PBMCs. The receptors shown here come from a man between 18 and 35 years old in good health and CMV-seropositive. Both conserved end residues are part of each CDR3. A D gene is named only where the DNA matches it firmly. Size is omitted from some rows. Given values are once, few, many or a class for expanded clones.

j_call	v_call	clone_size	d_call	cdr3_nt	cdr3_aa
TRBJ1-5	TRBV19	.	TRBD1	TGTGCCAGTACGGGCGGGGCAGGGGGCTATAGCAATCAGCCCCAGCATTTT	CASTGGAGGYSNQPQHF
TRBJ1-2	TRBV30	once	.	TGTGCCTGGAGTGTGCAGTCCAGGGAGGGTTTACGCGGCTACACCTTC	CAWSVQSREGLRGYTF
TRBJ1-2	TRBV19	.	.	TGTGCCAGTAGTATCGAGGGAAACAGCCCCAGTCCCTATGGCTACACCTTC	CASSIEGNSPSPYGYTF
TRBJ1-4	TRBV6-5	.	.	TGTGCCAGCAGGGACAGTGCAACTAATGAAAAACTGTTTTTT	CASRDSATNEKLFF
TRBJ2-7	TRBV5-1	few	.	TGCGCCAGCAGCTTGGCCGTCGGGGAAGAGCAGTACTTC	CASSLAVGEEQYF
TRBJ1-1	TRBV4-3	.	.	TGCGCCAGCAGCCAAGATTGGGTCGAGGGGGTGGAGAACACTGAAGCTTTCTTT	CASSQDWVEGVENTEAFF
TRBJ2-1	TRBV14	.	.	TGTGCCAGCAGCCAAGGCTGGGGGGGCTCTGATGAGCAGTTCTTC	CASSQGWGGSDEQFF
TRBJ2-7	TRBV7-8	.	TRBD1	TGTGCCAGCAGCCTCCAGCGGGACAGGGTGTCCTACGAGCAGTACTTC	CASSLQRDRVSYEQYF
TRBJ2-1	TRBV4-1	.	.	TGCGCCAGCAGCCACCCACTAGGCGATGAGCAGTTCTTC	CASSHPLGDEQFF
TRBJ1-1	TRBV11-2	.	.	TGTGCCAGCAGCTTAGCCGGCACTGAAGCTTTCTTT	CASSLAGTEAFF
TRBJ2-1	TRBV7-6	.	.	TGTGCCAGCAGCTTATTTGGTACACAAAAAATAAATGAGCAGTTCTTC	CASSLFGTQKINEQFF
TRBJ1-2	TRBV4-3	.	TRBD1	TGCGCCAGCAGCCAAGGGGTTCTTACAGGGGGCCACTATGGCTACACCTTC	CASSQGVLTGGHYGYTF
TRBJ1-1	TRBV5-6	many	.	TGTGCCAGCAGCTTGTACGGCGGAGTCTACATGAACACTGAAGCTTTCTTT	CASSLYGGVYMNTEAFF
TRBJ2-5	TRBV11-2	.	.	TGTGCCAGCAGCTTAGAGGTCAGGGAAGAGACCCAGTACTTC	CASSLEVREETQYF
TRBJ2-7	TRBV7-9	few	TRBD1	TGTGCCAGCAGCTTATATTCCGAAACCCCAGGGGGTGATTACGAGCAGTACTTC	CASSLYSETPGGDYEQYF
TRBJ1-1	TRBV11-2	.	.	TGTGCCAGCAGCTTAGGGACAGCTGAAGCTTTCTTT	CASSLGTAEAFF
TRBJ2-7	TRBV19	.	TRBD1	TGTGCCAGTAGTATGGGACAGGCCTACGAGCAGTACTTC	CASSMGQAYEQYF
TRBJ1-5	TRBV7-8	.	.	TGTGCCAGCAGCTTGACTTCAGGGCGGATGAGCAATCAGCCCCAGCATTTT	CASSLTSGRMSNQPQHF
TRBJ2-7	TRBV30	.	.	TGTGCCTGGAGTGTCGAGGAGGTCCACGAGCAGTACTTC	CAWSVEEVHEQYF
TRBJ1-5	TRBV27	.	TRBD1	TGTGCCAGCAGTTTGACAGGGAATCAGCCCCAGCATTTT	CASSLTGNQPQHF
TRBJ2-7	TRBV18	.	.	TGTGCCAGCTCATCAGGACAGAGGCCCTACGAGCAGTACTTC	CASSSGQRPYEQYF
TRBJ2-7	TRBV4-3	.	TRBD2	TGCGCCAGCAGCCAAGGGACTAGCGGAACCTACGAGCAGTACTTC	CASSQGTSGTYEQYF
TRBJ2-3	TRBV6-1	.	.	TGTGCCAGCAGTGCACCCTGGAGAGGCACGCAGTATTTT	CASSAPWRGTQYF
TRBJ2-7	TRBV11-3	.	.	TGTGCCAGCAGCTTAGGGGGCAGCTCGGACTACGAGCAGTACTTC	CASSLGGSSDYEQYF
TRBJ1-4	TRBV5-1	.	.	TGCGCCAGCAGCTCCGGACAGACCATTAATGAAAAACTGTTTTTT	CASSSGQTINEKLFF
TRBJ2-1	TRBV10-2	.	.	TGCGCCAGCAACAGGGAAGCGACCCCCCACAATGAGCAGTTCTTC	CASNREATPHNEQFF
TRBJ1-2	TRBV7-2	.	.	TGTGCCAGCAGCTCGAGGAACAGGGTTAGCGGCTACACCTTC	CASSSRNRVSGYTF
TRBJ2-1	TRBV30	.	.	TGTGCCTGGAACCGCGGGGAATACAATGAGCAGTTCTTC	CAWNRGEYNEQFF
TRBJ1-2	TRBV5-1	.	.	TGCGCCAGCAGCTCGGACGGGGATACGGATGGCTACACCTTC	CASSSDGDTDGYTF